This TCR beta chain was recovered during a study of CD8 T cells in Susac syndrome. Reverse transcription used roughly 0.5 to 1 ug RNA and random hexamers. Amplification of TCR beta CDR3 across 54 Vbeta and 13 Jbeta was performed with immunoSEQ multiplex PCR. From the immunoSEQ multiplex PCR reads, TCRdb called clonotypes with MiXCR, one entry per CDR3 protein. The profile covers about 300,000 distinct CDR3 sequences, with about 82% appearing a single time and around 0.2% taken by the ten largest. The CDR3 runs to 15 residues. The V end lost 1 base, the J end lost 4 bases, and 11 bases lay between the germline ends. CDR1 MNHNY and CDR2 SVGAGI come from the germline V gene (reference sequence). It was treatment-naive patients with stable or active relapsing-remitting disease who made up the multiple sclerosis controls.

The material sequenced was CD8+ T cells from PBMCs. This chain joins TRBV6-6 and TRBJ2-1; D uncertain. The source of this sequence is a human donor with multiple sclerosis. DNA of the CDR3: TGTGCCAGCAGTTACTGGATAGCTGATTACAATGAGCAGTTCTTC. Its protein is CASSYWIADYNEQFF.